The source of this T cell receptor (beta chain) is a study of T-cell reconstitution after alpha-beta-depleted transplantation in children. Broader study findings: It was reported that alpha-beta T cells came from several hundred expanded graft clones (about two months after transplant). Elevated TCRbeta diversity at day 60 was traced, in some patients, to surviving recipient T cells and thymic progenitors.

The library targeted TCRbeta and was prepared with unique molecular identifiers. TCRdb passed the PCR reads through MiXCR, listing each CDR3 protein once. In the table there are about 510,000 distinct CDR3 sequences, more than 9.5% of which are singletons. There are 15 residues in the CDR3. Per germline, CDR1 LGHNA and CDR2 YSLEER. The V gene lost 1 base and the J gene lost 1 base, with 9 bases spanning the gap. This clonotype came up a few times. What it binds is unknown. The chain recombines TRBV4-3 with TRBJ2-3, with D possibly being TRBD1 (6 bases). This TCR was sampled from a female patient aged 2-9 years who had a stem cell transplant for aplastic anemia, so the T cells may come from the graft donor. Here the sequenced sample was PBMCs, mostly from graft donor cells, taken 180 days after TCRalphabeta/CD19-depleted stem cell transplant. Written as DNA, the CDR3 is TGCGCCAGCAGCCAAGCAGGGGCTGGCACAGATACGCAGTATTTT. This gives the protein CASSQAGAGTDTQYF.